Listed below are T cell receptor beta chains from one sample, sequenced in a study of identical twins. From the 5' RACE reads, TCRdb called clonotypes with MiXCR, one entry per CDR3 protein. Among roughly 770,000 distinct CDR3 sequences, 18% were seen once, and the ten largest hold approximately 14%. These sequences were also reported in another study, on T cells expressing NK-cell markers.

The sample consisted of PBMCs. The receptor set was obtained from a young woman in good health. Both conserved end residues are part of each CDR3. The D gene is left open where the match is weak. Part of the rows lack a size; the others show once, few, many or a class for expanded clones.

abundance: NA; len: 15; j_gene: TRBJ2-7; d_gene: NA; v_gene: TRBV12-3/TRBV12-4; CDR3aa: CASSLGTLSSYEQYF; CDR3nt: TGTGCCAGCAGTTTAGGGACGCTCAGCTCCTACGAGCAGTACTTC
abundance: few; len: 16; j_gene: TRBJ1-5; d_gene: NA; v_gene: TRBV28; CDR3aa: CASSFWGADSNQPQHF; CDR3nt: TGTGCCAGCAGTTTTTGGGGGGCAGATAGCAATCAGCCCCAGCATTTT
abundance: few; len: 18; j_gene: TRBJ2-1; d_gene: TRBD1; v_gene: TRBV5-1; CDR3aa: CASSLFVRTGWKERGMFF; CDR3nt: TGCGCCAGCAGCTTGTTCGTTCGGACAGGGTGGAAGGAAAGGGGGATGTTCTTC
abundance: few; len: 15; j_gene: TRBJ2-1; d_gene: TRBD2; v_gene: TRBV20-1; CDR3aa: CSARSLAEGYNEQFF; CDR3nt: TGCAGTGCTAGGTCACTAGCGGAGGGATACAATGAGCAGTTCTTC
abundance: many; len: 14; j_gene: TRBJ2-1; d_gene: TRBD2; v_gene: TRBV20-1; CDR3aa: CSARGGRAINEQFF; CDR3nt: TGCAGTGCTAGAGGCGGGAGGGCCATAAATGAGCAGTTCTTC
abundance: NA; len: 15; j_gene: TRBJ2-1; d_gene: TRBD2; v_gene: TRBV20-1; CDR3aa: CSARDGTSGINEQFF; CDR3nt: TGCAGTGCTAGAGATGGCACTAGCGGGATCAATGAGCAGTTCTTC
abundance: NA; len: 16; j_gene: TRBJ2-1; d_gene: TRBD2; v_gene: TRBV3-1; CDR3aa: CASSQGGGGARNEQFF; CDR3nt: TGTGCCAGCAGCCAAGGTGGCGGGGGGGCCAGGAATGAGCAGTTCTTC
abundance: few; len: 13; j_gene: TRBJ1-5; d_gene: TRBD1; v_gene: TRBV10-3; CDR3aa: CAIRQGVGQPQHF; CDR3nt: TGTGCCATCAGACAGGGGGTGGGTCAGCCCCAGCATTTT
abundance: NA; len: 12; j_gene: TRBJ1-1; d_gene: NA; v_gene: TRBV29-1; CDR3aa: CSARPNPTEAFF; CDR3nt: TGCAGCGCAAGACCTAATCCCACTGAAGCTTTCTTT
abundance: NA; len: 13; j_gene: TRBJ2-7; d_gene: TRBD1; v_gene: TRBV10-3; CDR3aa: CAINRDRGYEQYF; CDR3nt: TGTGCCATCAATAGAGACAGGGGATATGAGCAGTACTTC
abundance: few; len: 15; j_gene: TRBJ2-4; d_gene: NA; v_gene: TRBV7-9; CDR3aa: CASSLLSLAPNIQYF; CDR3nt: TGTGCCAGCAGCCTCTTGTCACTAGCCCCAAACATTCAGTACTTC
abundance: NA; len: 16; j_gene: TRBJ2-2; d_gene: TRBD1; v_gene: TRBV7-6; CDR3aa: CASSPKDRGRTGELFF; CDR3nt: TGTGCCAGCAGCCCTAAGGACAGGGGGCGTACCGGGGAGCTGTTTTTT
abundance: NA; len: 14; j_gene: TRBJ2-3; d_gene: NA; v_gene: TRBV7-9; CDR3aa: CASSLQGRRDTQYF; CDR3nt: TGTGCCAGCAGCTTACAGGGGAGGAGAGATACGCAGTATTTT
abundance: NA; len: 15; j_gene: TRBJ2-5; d_gene: NA; v_gene: TRBV7-2; CDR3aa: CASSHGTGYQETQYF; CDR3nt: TGTGCCAGCAGCCACGGGACTGGATACCAAGAGACCCAGTACTTC
abundance: many; len: 11; j_gene: TRBJ2-1; d_gene: NA; v_gene: TRBV12-3/TRBV12-4; CDR3aa: CASSFGGGQFF; CDR3nt: TGTGCCAGCAGTTTCGGGGGAGGGCAGTTCTTC
abundance: many; len: 15; j_gene: TRBJ2-3; d_gene: TRBD2; v_gene: TRBV20-1; CDR3aa: CSAGGGGPNTDTQYF; CDR3nt: TGCAGTGCGGGCGGGGGAGGGCCTAACACAGATACGCAGTATTTT
abundance: NA; len: 14; j_gene: TRBJ1-6; d_gene: NA; v_gene: TRBV7-9; CDR3aa: CASSPRAQNSPLHF; CDR3nt: TGTGCCAGCAGCCCGAGGGCACAGAATTCACCCCTCCACTTT
abundance: few; len: 13; j_gene: TRBJ1-2; d_gene: NA; v_gene: TRBV5-1; CDR3aa: CASSSAAGDGYTF; CDR3nt: TGCGCCAGCAGCTCCGCGGCAGGGGACGGCTACACCTTC
abundance: NA; len: 13; j_gene: TRBJ1-2; d_gene: TRBD1; v_gene: TRBV20-1; CDR3aa: CSARRDRDHGYTF; CDR3nt: TGCAGTGCTAGACGGGACAGGGATCATGGCTACACCTTC
abundance: NA; len: 16; j_gene: TRBJ2-1; d_gene: TRBD2; v_gene: TRBV29-1; CDR3aa: CSVEQVAGTSYNEQFF; CDR3nt: TGCAGCGTTGAACAGGTAGCGGGGACCTCCTACAATGAGCAGTTCTTC
abundance: medium-sized; len: 13; j_gene: TRBJ1-5; d_gene: NA; v_gene: TRBV12-3/TRBV12-4; CDR3aa: CASSFDPARPQHF; CDR3nt: TGTGCCAGCAGTTTTGATCCCGCTCGGCCCCAGCATTTT
abundance: NA; len: 16; j_gene: TRBJ2-3; d_gene: NA; v_gene: TRBV7-2; CDR3aa: CASSFLPLPPGDTQYF; CDR3nt: TGTGCCAGCAGCTTTTTGCCCCTTCCACCCGGGGATACGCAGTATTTT
abundance: NA; len: 15; j_gene: TRBJ2-1; d_gene: TRBD2; v_gene: TRBV5-4; CDR3aa: CASSSGLAENNEQFF; CDR3nt: TGTGCCAGCAGCTCAGGACTAGCGGAAAACAATGAGCAGTTCTTC
abundance: NA; len: 14; j_gene: TRBJ1-2; d_gene: NA; v_gene: TRBV4-3; CDR3aa: CASSQEKGNYGYTF; CDR3nt: TGCGCCAGCAGCCAAGAGAAGGGAAACTATGGCTACACCTTC
abundance: NA; len: 16; j_gene: TRBJ2-1; d_gene: NA; v_gene: TRBV21-1; CDR3aa: CASSKSSLAITIRQFF; CDR3nt: TGTGCCAGCAGCAAATCGTCCCTCGCTATTACAATTCGGCAGTTCTTC
abundance: many; len: 13; j_gene: TRBJ2-2; d_gene: NA; v_gene: TRBV7-2; CDR3aa: CASSLEITGELFF; CDR3nt: TGTGCCAGCAGCTTAGAGATCACCGGGGAGCTGTTTTTT
abundance: NA; len: 16; j_gene: TRBJ2-7; d_gene: TRBD2; v_gene: TRBV20-1; CDR3aa: CSATGLAGRSSYEQYF; CDR3nt: TGCAGTGCTACGGGACTAGCGGGAAGGAGCTCCTACGAGCAGTACTTC
abundance: NA; len: 16; j_gene: TRBJ2-3; d_gene: TRBD2; v_gene: TRBV20-1; CDR3aa: CSASLTAGGPGDTQYF; CDR3nt: TGCAGTGCTAGTTTAACAGCGGGAGGGCCAGGGGATACGCAGTATTTT
abundance: few; len: 14; j_gene: TRBJ2-5; d_gene: TRBD2; v_gene: TRBV9; CDR3aa: CASSVSSGSETQYF; CDR3nt: TGTGCCAGCAGCGTTTCCAGCGGGAGTGAGACCCAGTACTTC
abundance: NA; len: 19; j_gene: TRBJ2-5; d_gene: NA; v_gene: TRBV11-2; CDR3aa: CASSKPGRPTGAPQETQYF; CDR3nt: TGTGCCAGCAGCAAGCCGGGACGCCCCACTGGCGCCCCCCAAGAGACCCAGTACTTC
abundance: many; len: 14; j_gene: TRBJ2-5; d_gene: NA; v_gene: TRBV7-9; CDR3aa: CASSLPGGLGTQYF; CDR3nt: TGTGCCAGCAGCTTGCCCGGGGGCCTAGGGACCCAGTACTTC
abundance: NA; len: 15; j_gene: TRBJ2-2; d_gene: NA; v_gene: TRBV6-2/TRBV6-3; CDR3aa: CASSYSYTYTGELFF; CDR3nt: TGTGCCAGCAGTTACTCGTACACCTACACCGGGGAGCTGTTTTTT
abundance: few; len: 14; j_gene: TRBJ1-2; d_gene: NA; v_gene: TRBV3-1; CDR3aa: CASSKGTGEYGYTF; CDR3nt: TGTGCCAGCAGCAAGGGGACCGGGGAGTATGGCTACACCTTC
abundance: few; len: 15; j_gene: TRBJ2-7; d_gene: NA; v_gene: TRBV28; CDR3aa: CASSESTLGGGEQYF; CDR3nt: TGTGCCAGCAGCGAGAGCACCCTTGGGGGTGGGGAGCAGTACTTC
abundance: few; len: 13; j_gene: TRBJ2-7; d_gene: TRBD1; v_gene: TRBV29-1; CDR3aa: CSVQNRGGSEQYF; CDR3nt: TGCAGCGTCCAGAACAGGGGTGGCTCCGAGCAGTACTTC
abundance: few; len: 19; j_gene: TRBJ2-1; d_gene: NA; v_gene: TRBV27; CDR3aa: CASSLSNRRRVISYNEQFF; CDR3nt: TGTGCCAGCAGTTTATCGAACAGACGGAGAGTGATCTCCTACAATGAGCAGTTCTTC
abundance: many; len: 16; j_gene: TRBJ2-3; d_gene: TRBD1; v_gene: TRBV5-1; CDR3aa: CASTVGTGGRTDTQYF; CDR3nt: TGCGCCAGCACCGTGGGGACAGGGGGCAGGACAGATACGCAGTATTTT
abundance: NA; len: 13; j_gene: TRBJ2-7; d_gene: NA; v_gene: TRBV19; CDR3aa: CASSPRLFYEQYF; CDR3nt: TGTGCCAGTAGTCCCCGACTCTTCTACGAGCAGTACTTC
abundance: few; len: 15; j_gene: TRBJ2-1; d_gene: TRBD2; v_gene: TRBV27; CDR3aa: CASSPQPSGNNEQFF; CDR3nt: TGTGCCAGCAGTCCTCAACCTAGCGGGAACAATGAGCAGTTCTTC
abundance: NA; len: 14; j_gene: TRBJ2-3; d_gene: NA; v_gene: TRBV11-2; CDR3aa: CASSLYGKPDTQYF; CDR3nt: TGTGCCAGCAGCTTATACGGGAAACCAGATACGCAGTATTTT
abundance: few; len: 13; j_gene: TRBJ1-6; d_gene: NA; v_gene: TRBV20-1; CDR3aa: CSVRIGGGSALHF; CDR3nt: TGCAGTGTTCGCATAGGGGGGGGATCGGCCCTCCACTTT
abundance: few; len: 15; j_gene: TRBJ1-2; d_gene: TRBD1; v_gene: TRBV18; CDR3aa: CASSPDRTGYYGYTF; CDR3nt: TGTGCCAGCTCACCTGACAGGACAGGGTACTATGGCTACACCTTC
abundance: NA; len: 14; j_gene: TRBJ1-1; d_gene: NA; v_gene: TRBV4-3; CDR3aa: CASSQDSTGTEAFF; CDR3nt: TGCGCCAGCAGCCAAGACTCGACTGGCACTGAAGCTTTCTTT
abundance: NA; len: 14; j_gene: TRBJ1-4; d_gene: NA; v_gene: TRBV7-9; CDR3aa: CASSLGQTNEKLFF; CDR3nt: TGTGCCAGCAGCTTAGGGCAGACTAATGAAAAACTGTTTTTT
abundance: few; len: 15; j_gene: TRBJ1-5; d_gene: NA; v_gene: TRBV6-1; CDR3aa: CASSPSGVSNQPQHF; CDR3nt: TGTGCCAGCAGTCCATCGGGGGTAAGCAATCAGCCCCAGCATTTT
abundance: NA; len: 19; j_gene: TRBJ2-6; d_gene: TRBD1; v_gene: TRBV9; CDR3aa: CASSVVLGQGSSGANVLTF; CDR3nt: TGTGCCAGCAGCGTAGTCCTGGGACAGGGGAGCTCTGGGGCCAACGTCCTGACTTTC
abundance: NA; len: 13; j_gene: TRBJ2-1; d_gene: TRBD1; v_gene: TRBV12-3/TRBV12-4; CDR3aa: CASSKQGALEQFF; CDR3nt: TGTGCCAGCAGCAAACAGGGGGCGTTGGAGCAGTTCTTC
abundance: NA; len: 14; j_gene: TRBJ1-2; d_gene: TRBD1; v_gene: TRBV12-3/TRBV12-4; CDR3aa: CASSTRDRYSGYTF; CDR3nt: TGTGCCAGCAGCACACGGGACAGGTACTCTGGCTACACCTTC
abundance: NA; len: 15; j_gene: TRBJ2-5; d_gene: NA; v_gene: TRBV9; CDR3aa: CASSERALSGETQYF; CDR3nt: TGTGCCAGCAGCGAGAGGGCCCTAAGCGGAGAGACCCAGTACTTC
abundance: NA; len: 16; j_gene: TRBJ2-6; d_gene: NA; v_gene: TRBV20-1; CDR3aa: CSASDRKNPGANVLTF; CDR3nt: TGCAGTGCTAGTGACAGGAAAAACCCTGGGGCCAACGTCCTGACTTTC
abundance: NA; len: 15; j_gene: TRBJ2-3; d_gene: NA; v_gene: TRBV10-3; CDR3aa: CAISKGGGGTDTQYF; CDR3nt: TGTGCCATCAGTAAGGGTGGGGGCGGCACAGATACGCAGTATTTT
abundance: few; len: 15; j_gene: TRBJ2-3; d_gene: NA; v_gene: TRBV9; CDR3aa: CASSVASAGWDTQYF; CDR3nt: TGTGCCAGCAGCGTAGCTTCGGCAGGGTGGGATACGCAGTATTTT
abundance: few; len: 16; j_gene: TRBJ2-3; d_gene: NA; v_gene: TRBV12-5; CDR3aa: CASGLDSWLSTDTQYF; CDR3nt: TGTGCTAGTGGTTTGGATAGTTGGCTTAGCACAGATACGCAGTATTTT
abundance: NA; len: 14; j_gene: TRBJ2-7; d_gene: TRBD1; v_gene: TRBV7-9; CDR3aa: CASSLGTGGSEQYF; CDR3nt: TGTGCCAGCAGCTTAGGTACAGGGGGCTCCGAGCAGTACTTC
abundance: NA; len: 15; j_gene: TRBJ2-2; d_gene: NA; v_gene: TRBV7-2; CDR3aa: CASSLGGGNTGELFF; CDR3nt: TGTGCCAGCAGCTTAGGAGGGGGGAACACCGGGGAGCTGTTTTTT
abundance: few; len: 15; j_gene: TRBJ2-2; d_gene: NA; v_gene: TRBV29-1; CDR3aa: CSVDLVGKNTGELFF; CDR3nt: TGCAGCGTTGATCTGGTGGGGAAGAACACCGGGGAGCTGTTTTTT
abundance: few; len: 14; j_gene: TRBJ2-7; d_gene: TRBD2; v_gene: TRBV20-1; CDR3aa: CSVGTSGANYEQYF; CDR3nt: TGCAGTGTCGGGACTAGCGGGGCGAACTACGAGCAGTACTTC
abundance: NA; len: 14; j_gene: TRBJ2-3; d_gene: TRBD2; v_gene: TRBV7-9; CDR3aa: CASAVAGSTDTQYF; CDR3nt: TGTGCCAGCGCAGTAGCGGGGTCCACAGATACGCAGTATTTT
abundance: NA; len: 12; j_gene: TRBJ2-7; d_gene: NA; v_gene: TRBV28; CDR3aa: CASRSTAYEQYF; CDR3nt: TGTGCCAGCAGGTCAACCGCCTACGAGCAGTACTTC